This T cell receptor (beta chain) was recovered during a study of T cell responses to AZD1222 COVID-19 vaccine (dated by TCRdb to 2020 to 2023). About the study as a whole: TCR sequencing covered approximately 230 trial participants: 200 to 220 given two doses of AZD1222 and some 25 given two doses of MenACWY control vaccine. Trial participants were enrolled by age into 18-55, 56-69 and 70-plus year subgroups, with roughly 160, 29 and 62 TCR-sequenced participants respectively.

CDR1 and CDR2, per the germline V gene, are SGDLS and YYNGEE. At the junction V is shortened by 3 bases and J by 6 bases, with 15 bases in between. The CDR3 goes from the cysteine to the phenylalanine over 14 residues. Only CDR3 DNA is held: 42 bases, read in frame from base 1. The CDR3 regions of human TCRbeta chains were analyzed by immunosequencing. On the authors' methods: Repertoire TCRs were matched against a reference library of SARS-CoV-2-specific TCRs generated with the MIRA antigen-specificity platform. Breadth was defined as the fraction of unique TCRs that were SARS-CoV-2-associated. Depth was defined as the fraction of total T cells that were SARS-CoV-2-associated. Using the MIRA data, each spike-specific TCR was assigned both to the spike region to which the TCR was reactive and to a CD4 or CD8 class. Log10-transformed breadth and depth values were compared by one-way ANOVA with Sidak's multiple comparisons tests. TCRdb took over this immuneACCESS table, retaining in-frame rearrangements with V and J assigned. Such tables are incomplete; in checked studies, under half of the missing clones stem from an unresolved V gene, and the remainder is unexplained. V, J and clone size were drawn from that table, and D and trimming were deduced from the DNA. The sample table shows more than 95,000 clones, and approximately 89% are seen once. Jointly, the top ten make up almost 4.5% of the sample.

Results the study describes overall, beyond this receptor: Spike-specific TCR breadth and depth rose significantly after two AZD1222 doses compared with day 0 and with MenACWY recipients. Nearly half of unique spike-specific TCRs reportedly recognized epitopes outside regions mutated in the B.1.351 and B.1.1.7 variants. Participants were mostly white British, with more females than males. The authors suggested clonal diversity may have been underestimated. CD4 TCRs associated with the vaccine covered the entire spike protein, and the dominant responses were in regions 160-218 and 743-854. The 56-69-year group was small, and its depth increase did not reach significance, likely because of low power. Because no samples from the day 14 peak response were available, repertoires could be characterized only after the peak T cell response. Conclusions about previously exposed vaccinees were limited because only six AZD1222 recipients were SARS-CoV-2 seropositive at baseline.

A note on this clone: Its specific antigen is unknown. Base qualities are not provided; no much larger clone lies one nucleotide away.

The label giving this sample's time point can be read as: about 28 days (+/-7) after the second vaccine dose. AZD1222 recipients with second doses at about 4 weeks or about 12 weeks were pooled, because spike-specific TCR depth and breadth did not differ between schedules. Vaccinee samples were obtained from the UK trials COV001 and COV002, which included a single-blind randomized controlled phase 2/3 trial of AZD1222 (ChAdOx1 nCoV-19) in healthy adults. For TCRbeta chain sequencing, PBMC samples from trial participants were taken at day 0 and at day 28 after the second dose. Here the chain combines TRBV9 and TRBJ1-2; the D gene cannot be resolved reliably. The clonotype comes from an adult who received the AZD1222 COVID-19 vaccine. Sequencing used peripheral blood, obtained 28 days after the second AZD1222 dose. CDR3 sequence: CASSEPPGINGYTF. The DNA reads as follows: TGTGCCAGCAGCGAACCGCCGGGAATCAATGGCTACACCTTC. Supplemented by the reference TRBV9 and TRBJ1-2 proteins around the CDR3, the complete variable domain is DSGVTQTPKHLITATGQRVTLRCSPRSGDLSVYWYQQSLDQGLQFLIQYYNGEERAKGNILERFSAQQFPDLHSELNLSSLELGDSALYFCASSEPPGINGYTFGSGTRLTVV.